The source of this TCR beta chain is a study of identical twins. Study-level points and caveats: In zero-insertion analyses, partial confounding could arise from invariant MAIT and iNKT cells.

TCRdb reprocessed the 5' RACE reads with MiXCR, giving one entry per CDR3 protein. The sample has some 500,000 distinct CDR3 sequences, 14% seen once. This clonotype was counted ten times or more. Antigen: not known. The germline CDR1 and CDR2 sequences are LGHDT and YNNKEL (reference sequence). This CDR3 comprises 14 residues. With 6 bases removed from V and 7 bases from J, the gap between germline ends came to 16 bases. This sample was also put to use in a study of yellow fever vaccine responses in identical twins. That study reports: In identical twins, vaccine T cell responses appeared partly shared and partly individual.

The chain has TRBV3-1 and TRBJ2-1, with a possible D match to TRBD2 (6 bases). Sequencing used CD4+ T cells sorted from blood. This receptor was obtained from a woman aged 18-29 years in good health. CDR3 sequence (DNA): TGTGCCAGCAGGGGGACCACGGGGGTGAATGAGCAGTTCTTC. It is translated as CASRGTTGVNEQFF.